The rows below give T cell receptor beta chains drawn from one sample of a study of cytomegalovirus exposure and HLA in healthy donors. The assay was immunoSEQ multiplex PCR, and TCRdb's table has in-frame clones only and misses some. Here the sample spans some 150,000 clones, about four fifths being singletons. Sequenced: PBMCs. These receptors were collected from a man aged 30 to 39 in good health and CMV-seropositive. Each CDR3 is given with its conserved first and last residue. Fields, in order: D gene, J gene, clone size, V gene, CDR3 DNA, CDR3 protein. A D gene is named only where the DNA matches it firmly. Size is omitted from some rows. Given values are once, few, many or a class for expanded clones.

D gene: .; J gene: TRBJ1-1; clone size: .; V gene: TRBV28; CDR3 DNA: TGTGCCAGCAGGTTCGGGTTGGATCTTCCTTTCTTT; CDR3 protein: CASRFGLDLPFF
D gene: .; J gene: TRBJ2-1; clone size: .; V gene: TRBV9; CDR3 DNA: TGTGCCAGCAGCTCGGAGGGGGGGGCCTCCTACAATGAGCAGTTCTTC; CDR3 protein: CASSSEGGASYNEQFF
D gene: .; J gene: TRBJ2-3; clone size: .; V gene: TRBV2; CDR3 DNA: TGTGCCAGCAGTGAAGGCTGGGGTCTAGCCACAGATACGCAGTATTTT; CDR3 protein: CASSEGWGLATDTQYF
D gene: .; J gene: TRBJ2-1; clone size: .; V gene: TRBV5-4; CDR3 DNA: TGTGCCAGCAGCTCGGGACATAACTACAATGAGCAGTTCTTC; CDR3 protein: CASSSGHNYNEQFF
D gene: .; J gene: TRBJ2-3; clone size: .; V gene: TRBV7-6; CDR3 DNA: TGTGCCAGCAGTTTCTCAGATACGCAGTATTTT; CDR3 protein: CASSFSDTQYF
D gene: .; J gene: TRBJ1-5; clone size: .; V gene: TRBV4-1; CDR3 DNA: TGCGCCAGCAGCCAAGATCCAGAGGGAGGGAATCAGCCCCAGCATTTT; CDR3 protein: CASSQDPEGGNQPQHF
D gene: .; J gene: TRBJ1-2; clone size: .; V gene: TRBV5-1; CDR3 DNA: TGCGCCAGCAGCTACAGGGATATAGATGGCTACACCTTC; CDR3 protein: CASSYRDIDGYTF
D gene: .; J gene: TRBJ2-7; clone size: few; V gene: TRBV2; CDR3 DNA: TGTGCCAGCAGTGTAGGAGACTACGAGCAGTACTTC; CDR3 protein: CASSVGDYEQYF
D gene: .; J gene: TRBJ2-5; clone size: few; V gene: TRBV15; CDR3 DNA: TGTGCCACCAGCAGAGACCGGCTAGCAGGCGAGACCCAGTACTTC; CDR3 protein: CATSRDRLAGETQYF
D gene: .; J gene: TRBJ1-2; clone size: .; V gene: TRBV9; CDR3 DNA: TGTGCCAGCAGCGTATTTACAGACTATGGCTACACCTTC; CDR3 protein: CASSVFTDYGYTF